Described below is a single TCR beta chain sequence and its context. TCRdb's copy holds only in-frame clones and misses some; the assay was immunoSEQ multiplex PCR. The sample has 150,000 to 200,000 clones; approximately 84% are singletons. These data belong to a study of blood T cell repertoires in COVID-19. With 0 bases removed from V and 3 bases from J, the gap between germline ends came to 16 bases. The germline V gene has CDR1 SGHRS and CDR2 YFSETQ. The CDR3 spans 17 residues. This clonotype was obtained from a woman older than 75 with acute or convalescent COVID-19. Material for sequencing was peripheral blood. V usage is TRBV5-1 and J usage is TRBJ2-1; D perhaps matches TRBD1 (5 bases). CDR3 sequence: CASSLEGLGPGYNEQFF. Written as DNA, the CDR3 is TGCGCCAGCAGCTTGGAAGGGTTGGGGCCAGGCTACAATGAGCAGTTCTTC.